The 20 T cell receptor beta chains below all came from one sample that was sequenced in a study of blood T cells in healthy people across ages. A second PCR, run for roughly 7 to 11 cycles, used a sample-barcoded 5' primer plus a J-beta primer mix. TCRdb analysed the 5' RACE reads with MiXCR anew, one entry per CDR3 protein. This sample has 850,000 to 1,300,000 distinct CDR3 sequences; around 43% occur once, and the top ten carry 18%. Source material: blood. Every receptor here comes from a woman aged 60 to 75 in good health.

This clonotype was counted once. CDR3 loop: CASSQRPGTGMNTEAFF. The DNA for the CDR3 is TGCGCCAGCAGCCAACGTCCCGGGACAGGGATGAACACTGAAGCTTTCTTT. The genes are TRBV5-1 and TRBJ1-1, with 9 bases aligning to TRBD1. Trimming cost V 4 bases and J 0 bases; bases outside gene matches: 10. CDR1 SGHRS and CDR2 YFSETQ come from the germline V gene. The CDR3 is made up of 17 amino acids. Full variable domain (missing parts from reference TRBV5-1 and TRBJ1-1): KAGVTQTPRYLIKTRGQQVTLSCSPISGHRSVSWYQQTPGQGLQFLFEYFSETQRNKGNFPGRFSGRQFSNSRSEMNVSTLELGDSALYLCASSQRPGTGMNTEAFFGQGTRLTVV.

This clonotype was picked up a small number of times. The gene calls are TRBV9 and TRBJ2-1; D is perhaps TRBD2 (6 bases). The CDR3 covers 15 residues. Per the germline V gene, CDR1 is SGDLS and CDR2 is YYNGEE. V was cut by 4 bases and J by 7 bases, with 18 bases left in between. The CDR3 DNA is TGTGCCAGCAGCCAACACGATTCGACTAGGAATGAGCAGTTCTTC. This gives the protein CASSQHDSTRNEQFF. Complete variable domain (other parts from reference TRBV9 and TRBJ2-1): DSGVTQTPKHLITATGQRVTLRCSPRSGDLSVYWYQQSLDQGLQFLIQYYNGEERAKGNILERFSAQQFPDLHSELNLSSLELGDSALYFCASSQHDSTRNEQFFGPGTRLTVL.

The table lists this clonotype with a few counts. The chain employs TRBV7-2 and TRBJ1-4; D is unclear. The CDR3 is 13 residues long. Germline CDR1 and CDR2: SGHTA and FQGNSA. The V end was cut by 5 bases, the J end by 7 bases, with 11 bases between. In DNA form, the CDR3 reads TGTGCCAGCAGCGCCGCCAGGAGTGAAAAACTGTTTTTT. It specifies CASSAARSEKLFF.

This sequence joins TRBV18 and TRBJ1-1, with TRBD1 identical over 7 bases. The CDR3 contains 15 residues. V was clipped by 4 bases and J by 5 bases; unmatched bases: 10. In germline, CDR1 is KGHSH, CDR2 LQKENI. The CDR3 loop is CASSQSSSGGTEAFF. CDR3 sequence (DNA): TGTGCCAGCTCACAGTCGTCCTCAGGGGGAACTGAAGCTTTCTTT.

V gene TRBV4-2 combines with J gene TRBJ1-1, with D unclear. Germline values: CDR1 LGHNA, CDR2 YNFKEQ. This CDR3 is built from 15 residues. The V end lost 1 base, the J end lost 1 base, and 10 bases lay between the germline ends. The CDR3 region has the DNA TGTGCCAGCAGCCAAGGTGGACTCCAGAACACTGAAGCTTTCTTT. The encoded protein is CASSQGGLQNTEAFF.

This CDR3 is CASSFTPGNTIYF. CDR3 DNA: TGTGCCAGCAGTTTCACACCTGGAAACACCATATATTTT. The rearrangement uses TRBV27 and TRBJ1-3; no clear D gene. Trimming took 3 bases from V and 2 from J, leaving 5 bases between them. Germline V gene lookup returns CDR1 MNHEY and CDR2 SMNVEV (reference sequence). This CDR3 is 13 amino acids long.

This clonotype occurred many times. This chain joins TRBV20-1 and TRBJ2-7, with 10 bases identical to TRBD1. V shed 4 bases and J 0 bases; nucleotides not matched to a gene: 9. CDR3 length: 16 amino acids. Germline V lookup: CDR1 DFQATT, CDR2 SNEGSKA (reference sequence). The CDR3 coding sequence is TGCAGTGCTACCGGACAGGGGGTAGGGCGCTCCTACGAGCAGTACTTC. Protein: CSATGQGVGRSYEQYF.

CDR3 DNA sequence: TGTGCCAGCAGTTTATGGGGGCGCGACTATGGCTACACCTTC. This codes for CASSLWGRDYGYTF. V gene TRBV27 combines with J gene TRBJ1-2, with D perhaps TRBD1 (6 bases). Germline V gene lookup returns CDR1 MNHEY and CDR2 SMNVEV (reference sequence). With 1 base removed from V and 3 bases from J, the gap between germline ends came to 9 bases. The CDR3 totals 14 residues.

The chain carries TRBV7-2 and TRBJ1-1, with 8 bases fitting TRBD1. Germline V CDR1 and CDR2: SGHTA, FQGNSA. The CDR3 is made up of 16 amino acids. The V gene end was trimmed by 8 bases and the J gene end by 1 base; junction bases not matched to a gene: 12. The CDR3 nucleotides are TGTGCCAGCCGTATTGGGGCAGGGGGCAGGAACACTGAAGCTTTCTTT. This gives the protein CASRIGAGGRNTEAFF.

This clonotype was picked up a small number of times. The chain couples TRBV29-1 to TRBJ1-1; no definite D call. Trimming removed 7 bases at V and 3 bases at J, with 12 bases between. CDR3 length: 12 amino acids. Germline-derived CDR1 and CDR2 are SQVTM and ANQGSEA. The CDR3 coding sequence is TGCAGCGGCGGAGACGGGGACACTGAAGCTTTCTTT. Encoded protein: CSGGDGDTEAFF.

The CDR3 protein is CSARDRAGANTEAFF. The CDR3 DNA sequence: TGCAGTGCTAGAGATCGGGCAGGGGCGAACACTGAAGCTTTCTTT. V gene TRBV20-1 combines with J gene TRBJ1-1, with a possible D match to TRBD1 (6 bases). In germline, CDR1 is DFQATT, CDR2 SNEGSKA (reference sequence). Trimming pared 0 bases from V and 1 base from J, leaving 12 bases between. The CDR3 runs to 15 residues.

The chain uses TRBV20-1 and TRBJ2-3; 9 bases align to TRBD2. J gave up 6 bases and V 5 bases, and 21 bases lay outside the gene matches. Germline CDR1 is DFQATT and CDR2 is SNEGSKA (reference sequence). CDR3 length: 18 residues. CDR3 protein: CSAAERVGGGRAQDTQYF. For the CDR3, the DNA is TGCAGTGCTGCCGAACGTGTTGGAGGCGGGAGGGCTCAGGATACGCAGTATTTT.

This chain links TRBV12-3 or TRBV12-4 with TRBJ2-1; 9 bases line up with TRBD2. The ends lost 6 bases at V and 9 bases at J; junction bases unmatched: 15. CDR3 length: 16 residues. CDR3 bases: TGTGCCAGCAGGCGGAGGGGCGCGGGAGGGCCTAGTGAGCAGTTCTTC. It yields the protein CASRRRGAGGPSEQFF.

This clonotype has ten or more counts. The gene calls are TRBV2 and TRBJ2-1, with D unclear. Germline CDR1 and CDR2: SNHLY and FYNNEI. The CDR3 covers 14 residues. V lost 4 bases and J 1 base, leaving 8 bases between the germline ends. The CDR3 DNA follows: TGTGCCAGCAGTGGCCGTAGGTCCTACAATGAGCAGTTCTTC. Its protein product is CASSGRRSYNEQFF.

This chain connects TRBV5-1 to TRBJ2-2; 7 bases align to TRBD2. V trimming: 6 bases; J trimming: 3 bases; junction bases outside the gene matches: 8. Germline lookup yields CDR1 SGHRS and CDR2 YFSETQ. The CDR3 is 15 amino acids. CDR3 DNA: TGCGCCAGCACTCGGGAGGTCTCGGACACCGGGGAGCTGTTTTTT. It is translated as CASTREVSDTGELFF. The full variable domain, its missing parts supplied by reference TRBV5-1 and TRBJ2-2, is KAGVTQTPRYLIKTRGQQVTLSCSPISGHRSVSWYQQTPGQGLQFLFEYFSETQRNKGNFPGRFSGRQFSNSRSEMNVSTLELGDSALYLCASTREVSDTGELFFGEGSRLTVL.

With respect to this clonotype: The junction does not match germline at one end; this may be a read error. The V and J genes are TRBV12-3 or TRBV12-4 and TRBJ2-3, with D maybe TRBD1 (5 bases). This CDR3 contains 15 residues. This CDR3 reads CASSSDGQSTDMQYF. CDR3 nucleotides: TGTGCCAGCAGTTCGGACGGACAAAGCACAGATATGCAGTATTTT.

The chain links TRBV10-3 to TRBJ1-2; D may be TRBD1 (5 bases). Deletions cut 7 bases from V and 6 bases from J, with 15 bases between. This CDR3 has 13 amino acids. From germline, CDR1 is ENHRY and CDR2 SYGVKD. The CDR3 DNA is TGTGCCATCACTGTCGCAGGGAGTGATGGCTACACCTTC. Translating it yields CAITVAGSDGYTF.

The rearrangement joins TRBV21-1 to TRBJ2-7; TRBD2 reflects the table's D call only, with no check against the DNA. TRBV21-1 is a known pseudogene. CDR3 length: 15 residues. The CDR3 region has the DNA TGTGCCAGCAGCAACTCGGGAGGGTATCCCTACGAGCAGTACTTC. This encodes CASSNSGGYPYEQYF.

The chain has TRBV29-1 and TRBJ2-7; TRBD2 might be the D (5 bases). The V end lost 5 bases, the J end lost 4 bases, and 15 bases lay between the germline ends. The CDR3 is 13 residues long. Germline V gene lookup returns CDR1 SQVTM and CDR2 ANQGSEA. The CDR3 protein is CSVLRREAYEQYF. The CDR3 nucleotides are TGCAGCGTTCTAAGACGGGAAGCTTACGAGCAGTACTTC.

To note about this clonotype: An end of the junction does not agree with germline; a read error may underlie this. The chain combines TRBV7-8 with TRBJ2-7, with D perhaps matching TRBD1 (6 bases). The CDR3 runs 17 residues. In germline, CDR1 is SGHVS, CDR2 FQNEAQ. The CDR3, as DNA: TGTGCCGGCAGCCTTAACAGGGTCGGGTATTCCTCCTACGAGCAGTACTTC. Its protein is CAGSLNRVGYSSYEQYF.